This passage covers 16 T cell receptor beta chains from one sample sequenced in a study of T cells after yellow fever vaccination. One entry per CDR3 protein results from TCRdb running MiXCR on the 5' RACE reads. The repertoire holds more than 350,000 distinct CDR3 sequences, with 11% as singletons. Sequencing was performed on PBMCs, taken on the day of the first yellow fever vaccination. The receptor source for this set is a young man who received the YFV17D yellow fever vaccine.

This sequence joins TRBV7-2 and TRBJ2-2, with 7 positions matching TRBD1. The V and J ends lost 5 bases and 3 bases, in that order; junction bases with no gene match: 6. The CDR3 covers 15 residues. Germline CDR1 reads SGHTA; CDR2 reads FQGNSA. The CDR3 DNA is TGTGCCAGCAGCGAGAGACAGGGTTACACCGGGGAGCTGTTTTTT. It encodes CASSERQGYTGELFF. The entire variable domain, with the rest obtained from reference TRBV7-2 and TRBJ2-2, is as follows: GAGVSQSPSNKVTEKGKDVELRCDPISGHTALYWYRQSLGQGLEFLIYFQGNSAPDKSGLPSDRFSAERTGGSVSTLTIQRTQQEDSAVYLCASSERQGYTGELFFGEGSRLTVL.

This chain uses TRBV24-1 with TRBJ2-5; possibly TRBD2 for D (6 bases). V lost 1 base, J lost 2 bases, and 7 bases lay in between. CDR1 KGHDR and CDR2 SFDVKD come from the germline V gene. This CDR3 contains 14 residues. The DNA of the CDR3 is TGTGCCACCAGTGATTTCGGGGGTCAAGAGACCCAGTACTTC. It translates to CATSDFGGQETQYF.

This chain joins TRBV7-2 and TRBJ2-5, with TRBD1 matching over 12 bases. Germline-derived CDR1 and CDR2 are SGHTA and FQGNSA. V was pared by 4 bases and J by 5 bases, with 5 bases of the junction left unmatched. The CDR3 has 15 residues. Written as DNA, the CDR3 is TGTGCCAGCAGCTCCGGGACAGGGGGCATGGAGACCCAGTACTTC. Translating gives CASSSGTGGMETQYF. The whole variable domain, remainder taken from reference TRBV7-2 and TRBJ2-5, is GAGVSQSPSNKVTEKGKDVELRCDPISGHTALYWYRQSLGQGLEFLIYFQGNSAPDKSGLPSDRFSAERTGGSVSTLTIQRTQQEDSAVYLCASSSGTGGMETQYFGPGTRLLVL.

This clonotype was counted once. The CDR3 nucleotides are TGTGCCAGCAGTTACTCGGTGCAGTCCCCTGGGGCCAACGTCCTGACTTTC. This gives the protein CASSYSVQSPGANVLTF. The chain carries TRBV6-5 and TRBJ2-6, with unresolved D. Germline V gene sequence: CDR1 MNHEY, CDR2 SVGAGI. The CDR3 covers 17 residues. Deletions cut 0 bases from V and 2 bases from J, with 11 bases between.

The V call is TRBV4-1, the J call TRBJ1-2, with D perhaps TRBD1 (6 bases). Germline V CDR1 and CDR2: MGHRA, YSYEKL. Trimming stripped 5 bases from V and 0 bases from J, with 13 bases between. CDR3 length: 15 residues. CDR3 residues: CASSAGTQTNYGYTF. The CDR3 region has the DNA TGCGCCAGCAGCGCCGGGACACAGACTAACTATGGCTACACCTTC.

V is TRBV27 and J is TRBJ1-2; possibly TRBD1 for D (5 bases). Looked up from germline, CDR1 is MNHEY and CDR2 is SMNVEV (reference sequence). This CDR3 contains 13 residues. With 3 bases removed from V and 7 bases from J, the gap between germline ends came to 12 bases. The CDR3 DNA reads TGTGCCAGCAGTTTCCGGGACTTATCTGGCTACACCTTC. Protein: CASSFRDLSGYTF.

This clonotype was seen only a few times. The V call is TRBV20-1, the J call TRBJ2-7; 10 bases fit TRBD1. Germline CDR1 DFQATT, CDR2 SNEGSKA (reference sequence). The CDR3 extends over 15 amino acids. V lost 0 bases, J lost 1 base, and 3 bases stayed unmatched. The CDR3 spells CSAREGQGVSYEQYF. CDR3 DNA: TGCAGTGCTAGAGAAGGACAGGGGGTTTCCTACGAGCAGTACTTC.

V gene TRBV12-3 or TRBV12-4 combines with J gene TRBJ1-6; D is perhaps TRBD1 (6 bases). The CDR3 is 13 amino acids. V was shortened by 5 bases and J by 10 bases, with 12 bases between the two germline ends. CDR3 sequence (DNA): TGTGCCAGCAGTCTCAGGGGACAATCACCCCTCCACTTT. Protein: CASSLRGQSPLHF.

The chain couples TRBV20-1 to TRBJ1-6; D perhaps matches TRBD1 (6 bases). The V gene lost 3 bases and the J gene lost 6 bases, with 15 bases spanning the gap. The CDR3 length is 15 residues. Germline assignment: CDR1 DFQATT and CDR2 SNEGSKA (reference sequence). The CDR3, as DNA: TGCAGTGCTAGGAGGGGGGAACTATTTAATTCACCCCTCCACTTT. Its translation is CSARRGELFNSPLHF.

V is TRBV5-5 and J is TRBJ1-3; D is unresolved. This CDR3 region has 15 residues. The germline V and J ends were trimmed by 2 bases and 4 bases, with 13 bases remaining between them. From germline, CDR1 is SGHKS and CDR2 YYEKEE (reference sequence). CDR3 nucleotides: TGTGCCAGCAGCTTTCTACGGGGTGCCGGAAACACCATATATTTT. As protein: CASSFLRGAGNTIYF.

This clonotype was observed many times. The rearrangement links TRBV4-1 to TRBJ1-2; possibly TRBD1 for D (5 bases). Germline CDR1 MGHRA, CDR2 YSYEKL. Trimming shortened V by 1 base and J by 2 bases, and 23 bases separated the two germline ends. This CDR3 spans 19 amino acids. Here the CDR3 DNA reads TGCGCCAGCAGCCAAGTACGTTCTAGGAGGGGAAGAGGGAACTATGGCTACACCTTC. Amino acid sequence: CASSQVRSRRGRGNYGYTF.

The V gene is TRBV6-5, the J gene TRBJ1-6; 8 nucleotides agree with TRBD1. The CDR3 is made up of 14 amino acids. Germline loops: CDR1 MNHEY, CDR2 SVGAGI. The trim removed 4 bases at V and 7 bases at J, leaving 3 bases unmatched. The CDR3: CASSFWTGNSPLHF. CDR3 coding DNA: TGTGCCAGCAGTTTCTGGACAGGGAATTCACCCCTCCACTTT.

This clonotype was seen many times. This rearrangement joins TRBV7-9 to TRBJ1-6; D not resolved. CDR1 SEHNR and CDR2 FQNEAQ come from the germline V gene (reference sequence). Trimming took 5 bases from V and 10 from J, leaving 12 bases between them. The CDR3 is 13 residues long. CDR3 region: CASSPEARSPLHF. The CDR3 region has the DNA TGTGCCAGCAGCCCTGAGGCAAGGTCACCCCTCCACTTT.

This chain uses TRBV3-1 with TRBJ2-5, with 10 nucleotides matching TRBD1. The V segment lost 0 bases and the J segment 5 bases; nucleotides outside the gene matches: 3. The CDR3 has 15 amino acids. Germline values: CDR1 LGHDT, CDR2 YNNKEL (reference sequence). The CDR3 loop reads CASSQEGQGSETQYF. The CDR3, as DNA: TGTGCCAGCAGCCAAGAGGGACAGGGGAGCGAGACCCAGTACTTC.

This chain uses TRBV12-3 or TRBV12-4 with TRBJ2-2; possibly TRBD1 for D (6 bases). The CDR3 loop spans 15 amino acids. Trimming cost V 3 bases and J 4 bases, with 12 bases left between them. CDR3: CASSLRGKPTGELFF. For the CDR3, the DNA is TGTGCCAGCAGTTTGAGGGGGAAGCCCACCGGGGAGCTGTTTTTT.

The V gene is TRBV20-1, the J gene TRBJ1-2; no definite D call. Germline V CDR1 and CDR2: DFQATT, SNEGSKA (reference sequence). V was trimmed by 7 bases and J by 0 bases, leaving 12 bases between them. This CDR3 region has 13 residues. The CDR3 protein is CSGTVNSNYGYTF. CDR3 bases: TGCAGTGGCACAGTTAATTCTAACTATGGCTACACCTTC.